The 28 T cell receptor beta chains in this list originate from one sample, sequenced in a study of Ad26.COV2.S vaccination and SARS-CoV-2 variants. Documented treatment: some 20 received Ad26.COV2.S at low or high dose, single or two shots; roughly five received placebo; per-sample allocation not given. At day 63 after the first vaccine or placebo injection, samples were drawn. Method: immunoSEQ multiplex PCR; TCRdb's copy keeps in-frame clones and lacks some. Altogether roughly 240,000 clones are present, approximately 90% being singletons, with the ten largest covering about 10%. Here the sequenced sample was peripheral blood, taken in a trial of Ad26.COV2.S vaccine versus placebo. All receptors derive from a person aged 18-60 years who received the Ad26.COV2.S COVID-19 vaccine or a placebo.

The chain employs TRBV5-4 and TRBJ1-3; D perhaps matches TRBD1 (6 bases). The CDR3 contains 15 residues. V was trimmed by 1 base and J by 1 base, leaving 9 bases between them. The germline gives CDR1 SGHNT, CDR2 YYREEE (reference sequence). The DNA for the CDR3 is TGTGCCAGCAGCTTGTGGGGGGCGTCTGGAAACACCATATATTTT. It encodes CASSLWGASGNTIYF. The whole variable domain, filled in from reference TRBV5-4 and TRBJ1-3, reads ETGVTQSPTHLIKTRGQQVTLRCSSQSGHNTVSWYQQALGQGPQFIFQYYREEENGRGNFPPRFSGLQFPNYSSELNVNALELDDSALYLCASSLWGASGNTIYFGEGSWLTVV.

V and J are TRBV9 and TRBJ1-2; D not certain. Trimming left V 1 base short and J 0 bases short, with 10 bases between. The length of the CDR3 is 15 residues. Germline V lookup: CDR1 SGDLS, CDR2 YYNGEE. CDR3 in amino acids: CASSVRAGTNYGYTF. CDR3 coding DNA: TGTGCCAGCAGCGTAAGGGCAGGAACTAACTATGGCTACACCTTC.

This chain links TRBV28 with TRBJ1-1; D unclear. Trimming stripped 4 bases from V and 1 base from J, with 13 bases between. CDR1 is MDHEN and CDR2 is SYDVKM in the germline V gene. The CDR3 is 15 amino acids. The CDR3 loop reads CASSSSTTENTEAFF. The CDR3 DNA reads as TGTGCCAGCAGTTCGTCGACCACAGAGAACACTGAAGCTTTCTTT.

This sequence joins TRBV19 and TRBJ2-7, with 9 bases aligning to TRBD1. J lost 3 bases, V lost 3 bases, and 0 bases had no gene match. This CDR3 region has 13 residues. The germline V gene encodes CDR1 LNHDA and CDR2 SQIVND (reference sequence). DNA of the CDR3: TGTGCCAGTAGTATGGGACAGGGCTACGAGCAGTACTTC. Protein product: CASSMGQGYEQYF.

The chain uses TRBV5-1 and TRBJ2-7, with D unresolved. V lost 0 bases to trimming and J lost 5 bases, with 9 bases between them. This CDR3 has 13 amino acids. Germline-derived CDR1 and CDR2 are SGHRS and YFSETQ. The CDR3 DNA reads TGCGCCAGCAGCTTGGACAGTAACAACGAGCAGTACTTC. Translation gives CASSLDSNNEQYF.

This rearrangement joins TRBV12-3 or TRBV12-4 to TRBJ2-7, with D possibly TRBD1 on 5 matching bases. The CDR3 sequence is 11 residues long. V was trimmed by 8 bases and J by 6 bases, leaving 11 bases between them. The CDR3 DNA reads TGTGCCAGCGGTGTGGGGCTCGAGCAGTACTTC. This translates into CASGVGLEQYF.

The chain has TRBV28 and TRBJ1-3, with D possibly TRBD1 on 5 matching bases. Germline CDR1 and CDR2: MDHEN and SYDVKM. V lost 7 bases and J lost 2, with 12 bases in between. The CDR3 spans 14 residues. CDR3 amino acids: CASNKGGAGNTIYF. The DNA for the CDR3 is TGTGCCAGCAACAAGGGAGGGGCTGGAAACACCATATATTTT.

J is TRBJ2-3 and V is TRBV5-1; TRBD1 agrees at 8 bases. Trimming at V came to 1 base and at J to 5 bases, leaving 6 bases not matched to a gene. The CDR3 extends over 15 amino acids. CDR1 is SGHRS and CDR2 is YFSETQ in the germline V gene. This CDR3 reads CASSLSRGQGDTQYF. The CDR3 DNA reads TGCGCCAGCAGCTTGAGCAGGGGGCAAGGAGATACGCAGTATTTT.

The chain joins TRBV28 to TRBJ1-4; tentative D call: TRBD1 (6 bases). There are 13 residues in the CDR3. From germline, CDR1 is MDHEN and CDR2 SYDVKM. V lost 7 bases, J lost 4 bases, and 10 bases lay in between. CDR3 sequence reads: CASTPDSNEKLFF. The CDR3 coding sequence is TGTGCCAGCACCCCGGACAGTAATGAAAAACTGTTTTTT.

The chain joins TRBV5-4 to TRBJ2-2, with a weak D call TRBD2 (5 bases). This CDR3 contains 16 residues. Germline CDR1 SGHNT, CDR2 YYREEE (reference sequence). V dropped 0 bases and J dropped 4 bases, with 13 bases sitting between them. The CDR3 is CASSLGRTRGTGELFF. The DNA of the CDR3 is TGTGCCAGCAGCTTGGGGAGGACCCGCGGCACCGGGGAGCTGTTTTTT.

This chain links TRBV19 with TRBJ2-1; 7 bases line up with TRBD1. CDR3 length equals 14 residues. CDR1 is LNHDA and CDR2 is SQIVND in the germline V gene (reference sequence). V shed 2 bases, J shed 7 bases, and the junction held 5 bases outside the gene matches. CDR3 sequence: CASSISDRANEQFF. The CDR3 DNA sequence: TGTGCCAGTAGTATATCCGACAGGGCGAATGAGCAGTTCTTC.

This sequence joins TRBV3-1 (or the pseudogene TRBV3-2) and TRBJ2-7; D is unresolved. CDR1 and CDR2 from the germline V gene are LGHDT and YNNKEL (reference sequence). There are 13 residues in the CDR3. Trimming cost V 2 bases and J 7 bases, with 12 bases left between them. The CDR3 region is CASSQPGIREQYF. CDR3 DNA: TGTGCCAGCAGCCAACCAGGAATCAGGGAGCAGTACTTC.

V is TRBV18 and J is TRBJ2-1; 12 nucleotides match TRBD1. The CDR3 consists of 18 residues. Germline values: CDR1 KGHSH, CDR2 LQKENI. Trimming removed 2 bases from V and 9 bases from J; junction bases left unmatched: 14. CDR3 DNA: TGTGCCAGCTCACCAATCCAACCGGGACAGGGGGCGACCAGTGAGCAGTTCTTC. Encoded protein: CASSPIQPGQGATSEQFF.

The rearrangement uses TRBV19 and TRBJ2-3, with 10 bases lining up with TRBD2. Germline V gene lookup returns CDR1 LNHDA and CDR2 SQIVND (reference sequence). V gave up 3 bases and J gave up 0 bases; unmatched junction bases: 6. This CDR3 has 17 amino acids. CDR3 sequence (DNA): TGTGCCAGTAGTATGGTTAGCGGGGGGACTAGCACAGATACGCAGTATTTT. It yields the protein CASSMVSGGTSTDTQYF.

The CDR3 nucleotides are TGTGCCACCAGTGATTTGGAGGAGTTCAGGACTAGCGGGAGCCCAGATACGCAGTATTTT. It is translated as CATSDLEEFRTSGSPDTQYF. The chain is built from TRBV24-1 and TRBJ2-3; 13 nucleotides align to TRBD2. The V and J ends lost 0 bases and 4 bases, in that order; junction bases with no gene match: 12. Germline V lookup: CDR1 KGHDR, CDR2 SFDVKD. This CDR3 has 20 residues.

The chain links TRBV25-1 to TRBJ2-5; 8 bases agree with TRBD2. Germline lookup yields CDR1 MGHDK and CDR2 SYGVNS. Trimming at V came to 0 bases and at J to 2 bases, leaving 5 bases not matched to a gene. The CDR3 is 16 amino acids. The CDR3 loop reads CASSEYPTSGQETQYF. CDR3 coding DNA: TGTGCCAGCAGTGAATATCCCACTAGCGGACAAGAGACCCAGTACTTC.

V gene TRBV6-6 combines with J gene TRBJ2-7, with 7 nucleotides matching TRBD1. In germline, CDR1 is MNHNY, CDR2 SVGAGI (reference sequence). Trimming at V came to 9 bases and at J to 1 base, leaving 12 bases not matched to a gene. The CDR3 extends over 15 amino acids. The CDR3 nucleotides read TGTGCCAGTGAATCCCAGGGGGTATGGTCCTACGAGCAGTACTTC. Amino acid sequence: CASESQGVWSYEQYF.

V is TRBV9 and J is TRBJ2-7; TRBD2 might be the D (6 bases). Germline loops: CDR1 SGDLS, CDR2 YYNGEE. This CDR3 spans 16 amino acids. Trimming removed 0 bases at V and 1 base at J, with 14 bases between. CDR3 DNA sequence: TGTGCCAGCAGCGTAGGTGGGACTCCCGCATCCTACGAGCAGTACTTC. Translated: CASSVGGTPASYEQYF.

The genes are TRBV7-3 and TRBJ2-3; D possibly corresponds to TRBD2 (5 bases). The length of the CDR3 is 14 residues. The germline CDR1 and CDR2 sequences are SGHTA and FQGTGA. With 2 bases removed from V and 0 bases from J, the gap between germline ends came to 6 bases. The CDR3 coding sequence is TGTGCCAGCAGCTTACGGACTAGCACAGATACGCAGTATTTT. Translated, it gives CASSLRTSTDTQYF.

The chain has TRBV18 and TRBJ2-7; 7 bases align to TRBD2. The germline V gene has CDR1 KGHSH and CDR2 LQKENI. The CDR3 has 15 amino acids. V shed 6 bases, J shed 3 bases, and the junction held 11 bases outside the gene matches. The CDR3 protein is CASSREAGHFYEQYF. The CDR3 DNA reads as TGTGCCAGCTCCCGGGAGGCAGGACATTTCTACGAGCAGTACTTC.

Notes on this clone: Other DNA sequences of this sample code for an identical CDR3. The rearrangement uses TRBV6-1 and TRBJ1-1; a weak D match, TRBD1 (6 bases). Trimming shortened V by 3 bases and J by 1 base, and 6 bases separated the two germline ends. The germline V gene encodes CDR1 MNHNS and CDR2 SASEGT. This CDR3 region has 13 residues. The CDR3 DNA sequence: TGTGCCAGCAGTGACAGGGGGAACACTGAAGCTTTCTTT. Amino acids: CASSDRGNTEAFF.

The rearrangement uses TRBV28 and TRBJ2-7; tentatively, D is TRBD1 (5 bases). Trimming left V 5 bases short and J 0 bases short, with 17 bases between. CDR3 length: 16 residues. Germline V CDR1 and CDR2: MDHEN, SYDVKM. This chain's CDR3 is CASSPPRQRSSYEQYF. In DNA form, the CDR3 reads TGTGCCAGCAGTCCCCCGCGACAGAGAAGCTCCTACGAGCAGTACTTC.

The chain employs TRBV27 and TRBJ2-6, with 11 nucleotides matching TRBD1. Germline trimming cut 6 bases from V and 2 bases from J; bases unmatched to any gene: 9. The germline V gene encodes CDR1 MNHEY and CDR2 SMNVEV (reference sequence). CDR3 size: 18 residues. The CDR3 here is CASRLVAGQGAGANVLTF. The CDR3, as DNA: TGTGCCAGCAGGCTCGTAGCGGGACAGGGGGCTGGGGCCAACGTCCTGACTTTC.

The chain has TRBV5-6 and TRBJ1-4; no definite D call. Germline-derived CDR1 and CDR2 are SGHDT and YYEEEE. Trimming left V 2 bases short and J 6 bases short, with 20 bases between. The CDR3 is 17 residues long. The CDR3: CASSLGLLPSEYEKLFF. CDR3 in DNA: TGTGCCAGCAGCTTAGGGTTATTGCCTTCAGAGTATGAAAAACTGTTTTTT.

This rearrangement joins TRBV7-2 to TRBJ2-3, with a possible D match to TRBD1 (7 bases). The CDR3 totals 18 residues. V shed 5 bases and J shed 1 base, with 22 bases lying between them. CDR1 is SGHTA and CDR2 is FQGNSA in the germline V gene. DNA of the CDR3: TGTGCCAGCAGCCCCGAGCTCGGAGGGGGCGCCGGCACAGATACGCAGTATTTT. Protein product: CASSPELGGGAGTDTQYF.

The chain uses TRBV4-1 and TRBJ2-5; 9 nucleotides agree with TRBD1. V was clipped by 1 base and J by 5 bases; unmatched bases: 5. The CDR3 is 15 residues long. CDR1 and CDR2 (germline): MGHRA, YSYEKL. CDR3 sequence: CASSQGGQGGETQYF. The CDR3 bases are TGCGCCAGCAGCCAAGGGGGACAGGGTGGCGAGACCCAGTACTTC.

The genes are TRBV28 and TRBJ1-4; D possibly corresponds to TRBD1 (5 bases). This CDR3 spans 15 amino acids. Trimming removed 0 bases from V and 5 bases from J, with 10 bases in between. Per germline, CDR1 MDHEN and CDR2 SYDVKM. CDR3 coding DNA: TGTGCCAGCAGTTTATGGGGACCCAACAATGAAAAACTGTTTTTT. The encoded protein is CASSLWGPNNEKLFF.

V and J are TRBV5-1 and TRBJ2-7, with D possibly being TRBD2 (5 bases). V was clipped by 5 bases and J by 6 bases, with 9 bases between them. The CDR3 totals 11 residues. Per germline, CDR1 SGHRS and CDR2 YFSETQ. CDR3: CASRGSGEQYF. The CDR3 DNA sequence: TGCGCCAGCAGAGGGAGCGGCGAGCAGTACTTC.